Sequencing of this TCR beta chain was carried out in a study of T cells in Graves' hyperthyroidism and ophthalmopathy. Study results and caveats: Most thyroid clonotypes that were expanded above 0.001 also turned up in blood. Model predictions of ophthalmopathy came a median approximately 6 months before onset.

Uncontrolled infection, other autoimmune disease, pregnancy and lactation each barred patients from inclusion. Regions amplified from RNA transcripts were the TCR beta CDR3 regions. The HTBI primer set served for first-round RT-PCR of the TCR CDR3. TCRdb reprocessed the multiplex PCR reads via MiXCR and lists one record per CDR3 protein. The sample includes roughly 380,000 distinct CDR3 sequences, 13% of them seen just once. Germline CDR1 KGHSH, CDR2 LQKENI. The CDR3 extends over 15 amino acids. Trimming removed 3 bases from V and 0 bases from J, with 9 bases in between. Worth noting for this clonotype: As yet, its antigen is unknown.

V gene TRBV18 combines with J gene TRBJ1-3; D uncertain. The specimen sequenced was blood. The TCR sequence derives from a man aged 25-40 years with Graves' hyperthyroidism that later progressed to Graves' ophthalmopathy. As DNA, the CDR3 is TGTGCCAGCTCACCCGACATTAACTCTGGAAACACCATATATTTT. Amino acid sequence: CASSPDINSGNTIYF.